A single sample gave rise to the 28 T cell receptor beta chains below, sequenced in a study of shared clonotypes between healthy human individuals. It was CD45RO-negative cells, positively selected for CCR7, that made up naive CD8 cells, with terminally differentiated effector memory CD45RA+ cells excluded. Here immunoSEQ multiplex PCR was the method, and the copy in TCRdb shows in-frame clones only, minus some. The sample lists around 1,900,000 clones, roughly 95% seen once, with around 1.7% in the top ten. Sequenced sample: naive CD8+ T cells from PBMCs. The source of these receptors is a man younger than 35 in good health. Some clones in this sample may be carry-over from other donors' samples.

The CDR3 bases are TGTGCCAGCAACCTCGTCGGGGGGAATTCACCCCTCCACTTT. This gives the protein CASNLVGGNSPLHF. V gene TRBV27 combines with J gene TRBJ1-6; D may be TRBD1 (5 bases). Germline-derived CDR1 and CDR2 are MNHEY and SMNVEV (reference sequence). Between the trimmed V and J ends, which lost 7 bases and 7 bases, there was a span of 14 bases. The CDR3 covers 14 residues.

The chain employs TRBV6-1 and TRBJ2-7; D not certain. CDR1 is MNHNS and CDR2 is SASEGT in the germline V gene. The CDR3 length is 14 residues. Trimming left V 0 bases short and J 4 bases short, with 10 bases between. The CDR3 nucleotides read TGTGCCAGCAGTGAAGCGCCACACAGTTACGAGCAGTACTTC. This translates into CASSEAPHSYEQYF.

The chain has TRBV10-3 and TRBJ1-1, with D hard to call. Germline V lookup: CDR1 ENHRY, CDR2 SYGVKD. This CDR3 is built from 14 residues. V was trimmed by 7 bases and J by 2 bases, leaving 14 bases between them. The CDR3 region is CAITPERENTEAFF. CDR3 nucleotides: TGTGCCATCACTCCGGAAAGAGAAAACACTGAAGCTTTCTTT.

This clone was observed a single time. The V gene is TRBV7-9, the J gene TRBJ1-1; weak D call: TRBD1 (5 bases). The CDR3 totals 15 residues. Trimming shortened V by 5 bases and J by 1 base, and 14 bases separated the two germline ends. The germline V gene encodes CDR1 SEHNR and CDR2 FQNEAQ (reference sequence). CDR3 residues: CASSPGSSGNTEAFF. In nucleotides, the CDR3 is TGTGCCAGCAGCCCAGGGTCAAGCGGGAACACTGAAGCTTTCTTT.

The V call is TRBV7-9, the J call TRBJ1-2; maybe TRBD1 (6 bases). The CDR3 is 15 amino acids. Trimming cost V 1 base and J 1 base, with 10 bases left between them. CDR1 and CDR2 from the germline V gene are SEHNR and FQNEAQ (reference sequence). The CDR3 loop reads CASSLGQGFNYGYTF. The CDR3 bases are TGTGCCAGCAGCTTAGGTCAGGGGTTTAACTATGGCTACACCTTC.

The chain recombines TRBV5-1 with TRBJ2-1, with 8 bases aligning to TRBD2. V dropped 3 bases and J dropped 5; count of bases not matched to a gene: 10. Germline values: CDR1 SGHRS, CDR2 YFSETQ. The CDR3 consists of 16 residues. The CDR3 loop reads CASSSHLTSADNEQFF. CDR3 bases: TGCGCCAGCAGCTCGCACCTGACTAGCGCCGACAATGAGCAGTTCTTC.

CDR3 in amino acids: CSVTPPGFGTEAFF. The CDR3 DNA sequence: TGCAGCGTCACGCCCCCGGGGTTCGGTACTGAAGCTTTCTTT. This chain connects TRBV29-1 to TRBJ1-1; D unresolved. V dropped 6 bases and J dropped 5 bases, with 19 bases sitting between them. The CDR3 consists of 14 residues. CDR1 is SQVTM, CDR2 ANQGSEA, per germline. Variable domain in full (rest from reference TRBV29-1 and TRBJ1-1): SAVISQKPSRDICQRGTSLTIQCQVDSQVTMMFWYRQQPGQSLTLIATANQGSEATYESGFVIDKFPISRPNLTFSTLTVSNMSPEDSSIYLCSVTPPGFGTEAFFGQGTRLTVV.

V and J are TRBV5-5 and TRBJ1-1; perhaps TRBD1 as D (5 bases). The germline CDR1 and CDR2 sequences are SGHKS and YYEKEE (reference sequence). Trimming removed 6 bases at V and 0 bases at J, with 12 bases between. The CDR3 consists of 14 residues. CDR3 protein: CASTLGTMNTEAFF. In nucleotides, the CDR3 is TGTGCCAGCACGCTCGGGACGATGAACACTGAAGCTTTCTTT.

With respect to this clone: This sample includes further DNA sequences coding for the same CDR3. V and J are TRBV7-9 and TRBJ2-7; D call uncertain. Looked up from germline, CDR1 is SEHNR and CDR2 is FQNEAQ (reference sequence). CDR3 length: 13 amino acids. The ends were cut back, 3 bases at V and 3 bases at J, with 9 bases in the middle. The CDR3 bases are TGTGCCAGCAGCTTGGGCCCGGGCTACGAGCAGTACTTC. It specifies CASSLGPGYEQYF.

In this sample, this clone turned up a few times. V is TRBV19 and J is TRBJ1-1, with D possibly matching TRBD1 (6 bases). This CDR3 is built from 14 residues. Germline lookup yields CDR1 LNHDA and CDR2 SQIVND (reference sequence). V was cut by 5 bases and J by 1 base, with 11 bases left in between. DNA of the CDR3: TGTGCCAGTAGTTGGAGGACAGAGAACACTGAAGCTTTCTTT. Protein product: CASSWRTENTEAFF.

J is TRBJ2-2 and V is TRBV25-1; D gene ambiguous. Germline-derived CDR1 and CDR2 are MGHDK and SYGVNS. The CDR3 loop spans 15 amino acids. Trimming left V 2 bases short and J 1 base short, with 8 bases between. The CDR3 here is CASSEEHWNTGELFF. CDR3 coding DNA: TGTGCCAGCAGTGAAGAACATTGGAACACCGGGGAGCTGTTTTTT.

The rearrangement links TRBV6-1 to TRBJ2-2; the match to TRBD2 covers 11 bases. J was trimmed by 1 base and V by 2 bases; bases with no gene match: 6. The CDR3 is 18 residues long. The germline gives CDR1 MNHNS, CDR2 SASEGT. DNA for the CDR3: TGTGCCAGCAGTGAACTTCGACTAGCGGGGAAGAACACCGGGGAGCTGTTTTTT. It translates to CASSELRLAGKNTGELFF.

The V gene is TRBV14, the J gene TRBJ2-7; 8 bases map to TRBD1. The CDR3 contains 15 residues. The trim removed 2 bases at V and 6 bases at J, leaving 9 bases unmatched. The germline V gene encodes CDR1 SGHDN and CDR2 FVKESK. CDR3 nucleotides: TGTGCCAGCAGCCAAACAGGGGGGCGTTTTTCCGAGCAGTACTTC. As protein: CASSQTGGRFSEQYF.

This chain connects TRBV13 to TRBJ2-7, with D perhaps TRBD2 (5 bases). Per the germline V gene, CDR1 is PRHDT and CDR2 is FYEKMQ (reference sequence). The length of the CDR3 is 15 residues. Between the trimmed V and J ends, which lost 0 bases and 6 bases, there was a span of 15 bases. The CDR3 nucleotides are TGTGCCAGCAGCTTAGGTGCTAGCCCGCCTCGCGAGCAGTACTTC. Protein product: CASSLGASPPREQYF.

Details on this clone: The same CDR3 can be traced to other DNA sequences in this sample. This chain connects TRBV27 to TRBJ2-7; D gene uncertain. The CDR3 length is 13 residues. V dropped 3 bases and J dropped 2 bases, with 8 bases sitting between them. Germline V gene sequence: CDR1 MNHEY, CDR2 SMNVEV (reference sequence). The CDR3 loop reads CASSFGGTYEQYF. DNA for the CDR3: TGTGCCAGCAGTTTCGGTGGAACCTACGAGCAGTACTTC.

The CDR3 reads CASSLLPKQEQDEQYF. In DNA form, the CDR3 reads TGTGCCAGCAGCCTCCTACCGAAACAGGAGCAGGACGAGCAGTACTTC. This chain links TRBV4-2 with TRBJ2-7, with D possibly TRBD1 on 5 matching bases. V was pared by 4 bases and J by 5 bases, with 21 bases between. CDR3 length equals 16 residues. Germline CDR1 is LGHNA and CDR2 is YNFKEQ.

CDR3: CASSPAGDGNTIYF. The CDR3 nucleotides read TGTGCCAGTAGTCCGGCCGGGGATGGAAACACCATATATTTT. The rearrangement uses TRBV19 and TRBJ1-3; D uncertain. Germline V lookup: CDR1 LNHDA, CDR2 SQIVND (reference sequence). V was cut by 5 bases and J by 3 bases, with 11 bases left in between. There are 14 residues in the CDR3.

The gene calls are TRBV7-2 and TRBJ2-7; D is perhaps TRBD2 (6 bases). This CDR3 region has 14 residues. The germline V and J ends were trimmed by 0 bases and 3 bases, with 9 bases remaining between them. CDR1 and CDR2 (germline): SGHTA, FQGNSA. CDR3 amino acids: CASSLAEGRYEQYF. The CDR3 DNA follows: TGTGCCAGCAGCTTAGCGGAGGGACGCTACGAGCAGTACTTC.

V is TRBV7-9 and J is TRBJ2-7; D might be TRBD1 (5 bases). CDR3 length: 15 amino acids. V was clipped by 0 bases and J by 8 bases, with 17 bases between them. Germline V gives CDR1 SEHNR, CDR2 FQNEAQ (reference sequence). The DNA of the CDR3 is TGTGCCAGCAGCTTAGCGCAGGGAACCACGGGCCAGCAGTACTTC. Translation gives CASSLAQGTTGQQYF.

V gene TRBV6-5 combines with J gene TRBJ2-2, with 7 bases fitting TRBD2. Germline V gene data show CDR1 as MNHEY and CDR2 as SVGAGI. CDR3 length: 14 amino acids. The J segment lost 2 bases and the V segment lost 5 bases, leaving 2 bases of the junction unmatched. This CDR3 reads CASSASGNTGELFF. The CDR3 DNA reads as TGTGCCAGCAGTGCTAGCGGAAACACCGGGGAGCTGTTTTTT.

The chain couples TRBV5-1 to TRBJ2-1, with TRBD2 matching over 14 bases. Germline assignment: CDR1 SGHRS and CDR2 YFSETQ. With 3 bases clipped from V and 3 bases from J, the junction kept 5 bases outside the gene matches. The CDR3 covers 17 residues. The CDR3 DNA sequence: TGCGCCAGCAGCTCGGGACTAGCGGGAGTCCGCTACAATGAGCAGTTCTTC. Translation gives CASSSGLAGVRYNEQFF.

The rearrangement joins TRBV19 to TRBJ2-2; TRBD1 might be the D (5 bases). Trimming left V 4 bases short and J 4 bases short, with 13 bases between. Germline V gene sequence: CDR1 LNHDA, CDR2 SQIVND (reference sequence). The CDR3 is 15 amino acids. CDR3 DNA: TGTGCCAGTAGTACCTTGACAGTGGGCACCGGGGAGCTGTTTTTT. This sequence encodes CASSTLTVGTGELFF.

This sequence joins TRBV18 and TRBJ1-4, with D possibly being TRBD1 (6 bases). The ends were cut back, 3 bases at V and 7 bases at J, with 18 bases in the middle. The CDR3 loop spans 16 amino acids. Germline lookup yields CDR1 KGHSH and CDR2 LQKENI. CDR3 loop: CASSPRRTELGEKLFF. The CDR3 coding sequence is TGTGCCAGCTCACCCCGCAGGACAGAACTGGGTGAAAAACTGTTTTTT.

As to this clone: Compared with germline, one end of the junction differs, possibly owing to a read error. V is TRBV30 and J is TRBJ1-3; TRBD1 matches 9 bases. This CDR3 is built from 11 residues. Per germline, CDR1 GTSNPN and CDR2 SVGIG (reference sequence). CDR3 sequence: CAWSAAGTGNF. CDR3 bases: TGTGCCTGGAGCGCCGCCGGGACAGGGAACTTT.

The rearrangement uses TRBV28 and TRBJ2-2; 8 nucleotides align to TRBD1. V lost 8 bases, J lost 8 bases, and 13 bases stayed unmatched. Germline V gene lookup returns CDR1 MDHEN and CDR2 SYDVKM. This CDR3 has 15 amino acids. CDR3 nucleotides: TGTGCCAGCTGGGACAGGCCAAAGGGGAGTGGGGAGCTGTTTTTT. Its protein is CASWDRPKGSGELFF. Drawing the rest from reference TRBV28 and TRBJ2-2, the complete variable domain is DVKVTQSSRYLVKRTGEKVFLECVQDMDHENMFWYRQDPGLGLRLIYFSYDVKMKEKGDIPEGYSVSREKKERFSLILESASTNQTSMYLCASWDRPKGSGELFFGEGSRLTVL.

The chain uses TRBV6-1 and TRBJ1-1; perhaps TRBD1 as D (5 bases). The V gene's germline CDR1 is MNHNS and CDR2 SASEGT. Trimming shortened V by 6 bases and J by 2 bases, and 16 bases separated the two germline ends. CDR3 size: 15 residues. CDR3 nucleotide sequence: TGTGCCAGCAGGGGTCGCCAGGGATTCAACACTGAAGCTTTCTTT. It codes for CASRGRQGFNTEAFF.

A note on this clone: At the DNA level, this CDR3 is encoded by other sequences in the same sample as well. The rearrangement links TRBV9 to TRBJ2-3; 7 bases fit TRBD2. CDR3 length: 16 residues. After removal of 0 bases from V and 2 bases from J, the junction contained 6 bases not matched to a gene. Germline V lookup: CDR1 SGDLS, CDR2 YYNGEE. CDR3 sequence: CASSVVPAGTTDTQYF. Here the CDR3 DNA reads TGTGCCAGCAGCGTAGTTCCAGCGGGGACCACAGATACGCAGTATTTT.

This rearrangement joins TRBV13 to TRBJ2-3; 7 bases map to TRBD2. Germline CDR1 and CDR2: PRHDT and FYEKMQ (reference sequence). V gave up 5 bases and J gave up 6 bases; unmatched junction bases: 5. The CDR3 length is 13 residues. The CDR3 coding sequence is TGTGCCAGCAGCACCCTACTAGCGGATACGCAGTATTTT. This sequence encodes CASSTLLADTQYF.